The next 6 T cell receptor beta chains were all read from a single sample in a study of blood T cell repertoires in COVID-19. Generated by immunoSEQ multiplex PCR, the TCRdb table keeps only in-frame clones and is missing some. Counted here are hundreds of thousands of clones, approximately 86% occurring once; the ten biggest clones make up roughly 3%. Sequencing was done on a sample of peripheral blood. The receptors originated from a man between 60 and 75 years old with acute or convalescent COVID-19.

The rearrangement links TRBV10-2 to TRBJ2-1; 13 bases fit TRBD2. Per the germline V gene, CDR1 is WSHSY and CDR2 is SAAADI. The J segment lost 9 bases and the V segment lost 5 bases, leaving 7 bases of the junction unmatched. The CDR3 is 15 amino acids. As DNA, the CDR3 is TGCGCCAGCAGTCCACTAGCGGGGGGGCCCGGTGAGCAGTTCTTC. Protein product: CASSPLAGGPGEQFF.

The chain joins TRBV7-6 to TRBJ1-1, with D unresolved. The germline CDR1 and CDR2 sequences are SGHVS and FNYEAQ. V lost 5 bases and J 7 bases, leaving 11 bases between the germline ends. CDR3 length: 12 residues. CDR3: CASSPRGSEAFF. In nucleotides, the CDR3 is TGTGCCAGCAGCCCCCGAGGGAGTGAAGCTTTCTTT.

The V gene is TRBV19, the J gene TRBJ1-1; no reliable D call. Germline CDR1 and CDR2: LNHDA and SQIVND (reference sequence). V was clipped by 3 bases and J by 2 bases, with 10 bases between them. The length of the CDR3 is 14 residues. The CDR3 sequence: CASSIDLGNTEAFF. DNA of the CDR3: TGTGCCAGTAGTATTGACTTGGGTAACACTGAAGCTTTCTTT. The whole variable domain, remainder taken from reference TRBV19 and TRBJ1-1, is DGGITQSPKYLFRKEGQNVTLSCEQNLNHDAMYWYRQDPGQGLRLIYYSQIVNDFQKGDIAEGYSVSREKKESFPLTVTSAQKNPTAFYLCASSIDLGNTEAFFGQGTRLTVV.

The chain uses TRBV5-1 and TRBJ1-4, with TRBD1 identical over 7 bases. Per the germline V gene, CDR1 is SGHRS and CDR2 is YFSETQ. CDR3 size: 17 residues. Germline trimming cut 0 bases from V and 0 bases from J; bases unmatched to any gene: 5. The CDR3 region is CASSLGRGGPTNEKLFF. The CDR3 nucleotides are TGCGCCAGCAGCTTGGGCCGAGGGGGCCCAACTAATGAAAAACTGTTTTTT.

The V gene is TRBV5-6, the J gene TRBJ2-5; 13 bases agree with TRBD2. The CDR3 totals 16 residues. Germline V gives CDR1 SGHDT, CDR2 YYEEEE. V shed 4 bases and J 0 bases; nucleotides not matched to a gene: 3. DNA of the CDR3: TGTGCCAGCAGCGAGGGACTAGCGGGGAACCAAGAGACCCAGTACTTC. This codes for CASSEGLAGNQETQYF.

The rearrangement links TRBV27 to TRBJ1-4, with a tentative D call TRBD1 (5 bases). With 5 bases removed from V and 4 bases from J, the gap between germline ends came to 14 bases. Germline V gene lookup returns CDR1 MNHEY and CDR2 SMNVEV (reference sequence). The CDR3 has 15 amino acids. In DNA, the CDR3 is TGTGCCAGCAGTCGCCCCGGGGGGAGTAATGAAAAACTGTTTTTT. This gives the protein CASSRPGGSNEKLFF.